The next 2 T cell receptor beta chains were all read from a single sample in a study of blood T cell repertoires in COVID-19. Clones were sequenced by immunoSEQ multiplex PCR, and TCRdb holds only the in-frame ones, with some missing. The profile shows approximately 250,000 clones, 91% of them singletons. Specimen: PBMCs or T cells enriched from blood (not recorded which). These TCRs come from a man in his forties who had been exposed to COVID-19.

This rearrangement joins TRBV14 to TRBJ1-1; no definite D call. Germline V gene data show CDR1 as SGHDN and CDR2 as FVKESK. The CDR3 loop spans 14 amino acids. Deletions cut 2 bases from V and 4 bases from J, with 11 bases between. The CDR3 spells CASSQLELPTEAFF. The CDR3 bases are TGTGCCAGCAGCCAACTAGAGTTGCCCACTGAAGCTTTCTTT.

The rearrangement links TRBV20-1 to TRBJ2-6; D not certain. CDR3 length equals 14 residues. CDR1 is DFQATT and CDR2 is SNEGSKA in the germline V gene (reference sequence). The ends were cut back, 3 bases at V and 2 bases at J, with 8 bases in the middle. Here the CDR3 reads CSASPATGANVLTF. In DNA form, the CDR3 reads TGCAGTGCTAGTCCAGCGACTGGGGCCAACGTCCTGACTTTC.